Included here is one T cell receptor (beta chain) sequence, with context. What it recognizes is unknown. Using immunoSEQ multiplex PCR, the repertoire was profiled, and TCRdb retains in-frame clones only, with some absent. The sample holds under 100,000 clones, 90% seen once. The data belong to a study of T cell responses to AZD1222 COVID-19 vaccine. On the study more broadly: Samples with a second dose at about 4 or about 12 weeks were pooled together.

Germline V lookup: CDR1 SGHRS, CDR2 YFSETQ. V trimming: 0 bases; J trimming: 5 bases; junction bases outside the gene matches: 3. The CDR3 extends over 15 amino acids. Study-wide results and caveats: Spike-specific TCR breadth and depth went up after people got two AZD1222 doses. Donors were chiefly white British, with a greater number of females, and clonal diversity was perhaps underestimated.

The material was peripheral blood, obtained on day 0 of AZD1222 vaccination. The rearrangement joins TRBV5-1 to TRBJ2-5, with TRBD1 matching 11 bases. The source is an adult in good health. CDR3 bases: TGCGCCAGCAGCTTGGGGGACAGGGGGTTTGAGACCCAGTACTTC. Its translation: CASSLGDRGFETQYF. The full variable domain, completed using reference TRBV5-1 and TRBJ2-5, is KAGVTQTPRYLIKTRGQQVTLSCSPISGHRSVSWYQQTPGQGLQFLFEYFSETQRNKGNFPGRFSGRQFSNSRSEMNVSTLELGDSALYLCASSLGDRGFETQYFGPGTRLLVL.